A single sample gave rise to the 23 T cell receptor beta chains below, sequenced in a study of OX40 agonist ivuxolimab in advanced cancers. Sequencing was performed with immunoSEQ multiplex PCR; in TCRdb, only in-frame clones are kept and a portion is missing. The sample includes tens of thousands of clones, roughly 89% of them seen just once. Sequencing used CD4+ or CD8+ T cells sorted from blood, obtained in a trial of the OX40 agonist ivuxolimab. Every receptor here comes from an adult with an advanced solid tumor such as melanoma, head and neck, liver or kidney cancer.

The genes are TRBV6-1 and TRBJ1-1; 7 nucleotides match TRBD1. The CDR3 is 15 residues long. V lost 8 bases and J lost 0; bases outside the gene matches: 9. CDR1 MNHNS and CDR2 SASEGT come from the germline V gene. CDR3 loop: CASGEQDRLNTEAFF. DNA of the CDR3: TGTGCCAGCGGGGAACAGGACAGGCTGAACACTGAAGCTTTCTTT.

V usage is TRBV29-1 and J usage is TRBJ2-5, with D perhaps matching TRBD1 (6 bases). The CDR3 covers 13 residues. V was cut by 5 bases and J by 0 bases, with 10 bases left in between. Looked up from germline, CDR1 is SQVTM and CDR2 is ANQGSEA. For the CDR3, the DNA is TGCAGCGTTCTAGGGGGTGACCAAGAGACCCAGTACTTC. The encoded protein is CSVLGGDQETQYF.

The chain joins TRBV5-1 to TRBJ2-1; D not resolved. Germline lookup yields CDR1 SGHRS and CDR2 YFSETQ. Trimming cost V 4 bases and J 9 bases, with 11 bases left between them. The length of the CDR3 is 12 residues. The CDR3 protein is CASSQQTGEQFF. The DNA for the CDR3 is TGCGCCAGCAGCCAGCAGACCGGTGAGCAGTTCTTC.

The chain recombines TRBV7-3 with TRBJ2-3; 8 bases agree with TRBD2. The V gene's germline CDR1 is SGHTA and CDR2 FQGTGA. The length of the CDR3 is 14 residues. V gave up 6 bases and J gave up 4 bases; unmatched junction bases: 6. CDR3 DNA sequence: TGTGCCAGCAGTATAACGGGAGGGGCAGATACGCAGTATTTT. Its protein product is CASSITGGADTQYF.

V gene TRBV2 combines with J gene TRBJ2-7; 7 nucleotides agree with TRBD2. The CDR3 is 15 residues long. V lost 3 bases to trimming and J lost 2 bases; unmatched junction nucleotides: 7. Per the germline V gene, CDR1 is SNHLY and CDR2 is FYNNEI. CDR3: CASSEDGGSAYEQYF. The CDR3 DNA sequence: TGTGCCAGCAGTGAGGACGGGGGGTCTGCCTACGAGCAGTACTTC.

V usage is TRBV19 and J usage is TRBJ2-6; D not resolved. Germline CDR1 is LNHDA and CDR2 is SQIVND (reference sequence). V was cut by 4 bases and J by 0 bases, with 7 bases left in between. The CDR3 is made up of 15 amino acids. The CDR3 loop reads CASSTQSSGANVLTF. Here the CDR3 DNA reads TGTGCCAGTAGTACACAGAGCTCTGGGGCCAACGTCCTGACTTTC.

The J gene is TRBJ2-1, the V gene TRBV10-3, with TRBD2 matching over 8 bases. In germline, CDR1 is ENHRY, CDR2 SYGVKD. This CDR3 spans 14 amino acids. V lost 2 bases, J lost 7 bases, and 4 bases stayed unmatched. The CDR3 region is CAISETSGWNEQFF. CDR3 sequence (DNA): TGTGCCATCAGTGAGACTAGCGGCTGGAATGAGCAGTTCTTC.

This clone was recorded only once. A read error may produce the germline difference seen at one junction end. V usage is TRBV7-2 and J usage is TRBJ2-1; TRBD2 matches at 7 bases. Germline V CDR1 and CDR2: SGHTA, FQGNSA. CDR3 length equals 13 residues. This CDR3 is CASSTSVNNEQLF. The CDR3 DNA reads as TGTGCCAGCAGCACTAGCGTCAACAATGAGCAGCTCTTC.

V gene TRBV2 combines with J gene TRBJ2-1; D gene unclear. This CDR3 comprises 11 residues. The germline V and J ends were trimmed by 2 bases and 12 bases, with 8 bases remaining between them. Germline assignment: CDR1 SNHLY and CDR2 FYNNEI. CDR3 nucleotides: TGTGCCAGCAGTGAAATGGGTGGGCAGTTCTTC. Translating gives CASSEMGGQFF.

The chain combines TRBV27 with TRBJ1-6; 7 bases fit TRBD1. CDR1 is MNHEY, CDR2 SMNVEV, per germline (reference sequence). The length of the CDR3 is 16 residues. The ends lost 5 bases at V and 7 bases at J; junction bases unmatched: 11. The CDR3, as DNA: TGTGCCAGCAGTCCGCTAGGGACAGCGGGGAATTCACCCCTCCACTTT. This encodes CASSPLGTAGNSPLHF.

DNA for the CDR3: TGTGCCAGCATCGCTGGGACAGGGGTTAATGAGCAGTTCTTC. Translating it yields CASIAGTGVNEQFF. The rearrangement joins TRBV6-1 to TRBJ2-1, with TRBD1 matching over 10 bases. In germline, CDR1 is MNHNS, CDR2 SASEGT. V was pared by 7 bases and J by 7 bases, with 7 bases of the junction left unmatched. The CDR3 length is 14 residues.

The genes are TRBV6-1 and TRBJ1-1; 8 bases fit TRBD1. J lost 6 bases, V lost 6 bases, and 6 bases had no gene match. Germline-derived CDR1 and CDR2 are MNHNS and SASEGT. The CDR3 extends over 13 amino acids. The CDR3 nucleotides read TGTGCCAGCAGGACGACAGGGGTGGCTGAAGCTTTCTTT. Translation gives CASRTTGVAEAFF.

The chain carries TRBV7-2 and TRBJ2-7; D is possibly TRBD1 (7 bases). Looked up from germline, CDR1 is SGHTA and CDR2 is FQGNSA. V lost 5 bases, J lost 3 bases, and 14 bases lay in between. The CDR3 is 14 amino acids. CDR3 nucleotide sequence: TGTGCCAGCAGCCCCGCAGGGGGAGGCTACGAGCAGTACTTC. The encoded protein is CASSPAGGGYEQYF. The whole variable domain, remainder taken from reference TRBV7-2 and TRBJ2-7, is GAGVSQSPSNKVTEKGKDVELRCDPISGHTALYWYRQSLGQGLEFLIYFQGNSAPDKSGLPSDRFSAERTGGSVSTLTIQRTQQEDSAVYLCASSPAGGGYEQYFGPGTRLTVT.

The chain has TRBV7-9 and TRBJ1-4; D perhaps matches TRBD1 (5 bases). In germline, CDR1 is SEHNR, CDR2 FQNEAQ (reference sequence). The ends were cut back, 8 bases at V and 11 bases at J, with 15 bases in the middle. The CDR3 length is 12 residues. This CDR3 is CASGQGGDKLFF. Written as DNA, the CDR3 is TGTGCCAGCGGGCAGGGAGGCGACAAACTGTTTTTT.

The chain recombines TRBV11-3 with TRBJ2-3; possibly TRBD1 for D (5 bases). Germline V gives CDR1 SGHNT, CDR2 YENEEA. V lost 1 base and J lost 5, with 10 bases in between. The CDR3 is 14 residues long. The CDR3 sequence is CASSLGQGQDTQYF. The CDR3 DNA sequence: TGTGCCAGCAGCTTAGGGCAGGGCCAAGATACGCAGTATTTT.

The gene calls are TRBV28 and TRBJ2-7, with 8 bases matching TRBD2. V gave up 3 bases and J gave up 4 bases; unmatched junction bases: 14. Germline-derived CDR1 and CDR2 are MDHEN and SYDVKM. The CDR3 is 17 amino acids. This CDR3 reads CASSFRGLVVRRYEQYF. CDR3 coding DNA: TGTGCCAGCAGTTTTAGGGGACTAGTGGTCCGTCGGTACGAGCAGTACTTC.

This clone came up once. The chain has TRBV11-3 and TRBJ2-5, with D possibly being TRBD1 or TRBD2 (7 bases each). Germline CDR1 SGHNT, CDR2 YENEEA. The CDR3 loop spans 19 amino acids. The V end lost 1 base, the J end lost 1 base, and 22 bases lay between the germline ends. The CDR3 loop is CASSLGQGGRASGQETQYF. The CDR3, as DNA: TGTGCCAGCAGCTTAGGTCAAGGGGGCCGTGCTAGCGGCCAAGAGACCCAGTACTTC.

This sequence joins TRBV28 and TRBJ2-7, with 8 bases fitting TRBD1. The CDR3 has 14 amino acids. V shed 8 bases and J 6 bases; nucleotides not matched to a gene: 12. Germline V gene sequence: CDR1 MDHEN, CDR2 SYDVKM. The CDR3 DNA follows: TGTGCCAGCTGCCCCCGGACAGGGTTTCGCGAGCAGTACTTC. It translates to CASCPRTGFREQYF.

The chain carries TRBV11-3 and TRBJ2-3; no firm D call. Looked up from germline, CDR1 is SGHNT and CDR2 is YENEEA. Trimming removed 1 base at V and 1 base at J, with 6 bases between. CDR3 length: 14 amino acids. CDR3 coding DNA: TGTGCCAGCAGCTTAGGGCGAGGCACAGATACGCAGTATTTT. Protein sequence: CASSLGRGTDTQYF. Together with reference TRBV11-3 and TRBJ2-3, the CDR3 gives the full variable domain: EAGVVQSPRYKIIEKKQPVAFWCNPISGHNTLYWYLQNLGQGPELLIRYENEEAVDDSQLPKDRFSAERLKGVDSTLKIQPAELGDSAVYLCASSLGRGTDTQYFGPGTRLTVL.

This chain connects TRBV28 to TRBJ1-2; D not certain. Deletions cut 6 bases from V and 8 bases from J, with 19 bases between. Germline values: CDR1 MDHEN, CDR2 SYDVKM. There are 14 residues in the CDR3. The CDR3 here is CASRAQATGFGYTF. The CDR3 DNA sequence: TGTGCCAGCAGGGCCCAAGCTACGGGGTTCGGCTACACCTTC.

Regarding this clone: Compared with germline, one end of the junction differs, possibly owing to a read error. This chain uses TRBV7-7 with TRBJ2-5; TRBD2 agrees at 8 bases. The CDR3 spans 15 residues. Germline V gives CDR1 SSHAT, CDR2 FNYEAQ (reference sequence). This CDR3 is CASSPDGGVRETQYF. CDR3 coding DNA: TGTGCTAGCAGCCCAGACGGGGGGGTAAGGGAGACCCAGTACTTC.

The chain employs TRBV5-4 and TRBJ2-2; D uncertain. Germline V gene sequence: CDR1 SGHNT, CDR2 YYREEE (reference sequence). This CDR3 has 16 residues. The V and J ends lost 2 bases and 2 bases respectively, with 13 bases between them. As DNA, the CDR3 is TGTGCCAGCAGCTTCTCGTTTTCTCCCAACACCGGGGAGCTGTTTTTT. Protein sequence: CASSFSFSPNTGELFF. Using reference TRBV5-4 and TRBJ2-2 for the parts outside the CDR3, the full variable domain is ETGVTQSPTHLIKTRGQQVTLRCSSQSGHNTVSWYQQALGQGPQFIFQYYREEENGRGNFPPRFSGLQFPNYSSELNVNALELDDSALYLCASSFSFSPNTGELFFGEGSRLTVL.

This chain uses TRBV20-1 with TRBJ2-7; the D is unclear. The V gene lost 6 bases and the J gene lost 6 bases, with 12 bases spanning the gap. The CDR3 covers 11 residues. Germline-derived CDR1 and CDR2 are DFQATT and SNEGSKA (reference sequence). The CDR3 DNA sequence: TGCAGTGCCGCGTCTAGGCGCGAGCAGTACTTC. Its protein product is CSAASRREQYF.